This note documents a single T cell receptor beta chain sequence. This specimen belongs to a study of shared clonotypes between healthy human individuals. Per the germline V gene, CDR1 is MNHNS and CDR2 is SASEGT. CDR3 size: 15 residues. The V gene lost 5 bases and the J gene lost 2 bases, with 12 bases spanning the gap. Repertoires were generated with immunoSEQ multiplex PCR, while TCRdb's copy carries only in-frame clones and drops some. The table shows 2,100,000 or so clones, with almost 96% occurring only once. The chain uses TRBV6-1 and TRBJ1-4, with a weak D call TRBD1 (5 bases). Material: naive CD4+ T cells sorted from blood. Subset in this sample: CD45RA+ positively selected. This TCR came from a man between 18 and 29 years old in good health. This chain's CDR3 is CASSITGDTNEKLFF. The CDR3 DNA reads TGTGCCAGCAGTATTACAGGAGACACTAATGAAAAACTGTTTTTT.